This T cell receptor (beta chain) was recorded in a study of T cells expressing NK-cell markers. The study, taken as a whole, reports: Of the CD8+ T cell pool in about 6 donors, roughly 1.0-8% was accounted for by dominant NKG2C+ clonotypes. Where four donors were concerned, these clonotypes also led the CD3+CD56-NKG2C+ fraction.

The TCR beta cDNA came from 5'RACE template switching with UMIs. TCRdb re-called the 5' RACE reads and shows each CDR3 protein once, DNA omitted. The listing records about 540,000 distinct CDR3 sequences. Germline V gene sequence: CDR1 SGHKS, CDR2 YYEKEE (reference sequence). This CDR3 region has 15 residues. About this clonotype itself: Its antigen is undetermined.

The origin of this receptor is a man between 18 and 29 years old in good health. The chain uses TRBV5-5 and TRBJ2-2; TCRdb's D call, TRBD1, is unchecked because there is no DNA. Sequencing was performed on blood T cells: a sorted CD56 or NKG2C T cell subset, CD4+ or CD8+ T cells, or bulk PBMC T cells (not recorded which). The CDR3 sequence is CASSLVETATGELFF.